This TCR beta chain appears in the sequencing data of a study of Graves' ophthalmopathy and Graves' hyperthyroidism. Study-level findings and limits: Sensitivity reached 87.88% and specificity approximately 81% for a 13-signature model separating ophthalmopathy from stable hyperthyroidism.

This clonotype was recorded many times. Its antigen is not known. A duration under 3 months, NOSPECS ≥4, CAS ≥3 and moderate-to-severe activity characterized the donors with ophthalmopathy. The PBMC fraction was derived from under 11 ml of fresh peripheral blood. RNA transcripts were the template, and TCR beta CDR3 regions were amplified from them. Second-round multiplex PCR followed a first-round RT-PCR using HTBI primers. Via MiXCR, TCRdb re-called the multiplex PCR reads, giving one row per CDR3 protein. This sample has approximately 640,000 distinct CDR3 sequences, with under 50% found just once. Germline CDR1 and CDR2: LGHNA and YNFKEQ. V was shortened by 0 bases and J by 8 bases, with 5 bases between the two germline ends. The CDR3 totals 13 residues.

The V call is TRBV4-2, the J call TRBJ1-6; D remains ambiguous. The material sequenced was peripheral blood. The source is an adult man with Graves' ophthalmopathy. CDR3 sequence: CASSQDGYSPLHF. For the CDR3, the DNA is TGTGCCAGCAGCCAAGACGGGTATTCACCCCTCCACTTT.